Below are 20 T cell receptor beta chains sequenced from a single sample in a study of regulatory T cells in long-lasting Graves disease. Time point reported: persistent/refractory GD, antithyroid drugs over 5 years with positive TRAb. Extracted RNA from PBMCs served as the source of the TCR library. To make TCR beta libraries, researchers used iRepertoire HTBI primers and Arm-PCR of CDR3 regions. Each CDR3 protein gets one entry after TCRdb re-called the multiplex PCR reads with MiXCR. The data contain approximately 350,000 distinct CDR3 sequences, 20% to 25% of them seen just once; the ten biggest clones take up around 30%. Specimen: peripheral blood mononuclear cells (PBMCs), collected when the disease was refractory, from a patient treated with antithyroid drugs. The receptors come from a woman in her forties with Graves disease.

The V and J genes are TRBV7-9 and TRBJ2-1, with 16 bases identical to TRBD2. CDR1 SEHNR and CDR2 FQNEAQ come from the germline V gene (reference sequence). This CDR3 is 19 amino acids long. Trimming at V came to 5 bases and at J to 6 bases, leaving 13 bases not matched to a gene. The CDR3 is CASSPRRGLAGGRGNEQFF. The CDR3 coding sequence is TGTGCCAGCAGCCCTCGTAGGGGACTAGCGGGAGGGAGAGGCAATGAGCAGTTCTTC.

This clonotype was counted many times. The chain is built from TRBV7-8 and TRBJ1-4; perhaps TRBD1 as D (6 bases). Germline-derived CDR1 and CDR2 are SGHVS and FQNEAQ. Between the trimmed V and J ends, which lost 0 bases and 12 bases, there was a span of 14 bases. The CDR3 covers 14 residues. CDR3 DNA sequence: TGTGCCAGCAGCTTAGCTACAGGGTCGACGGAACTGTTTTTT. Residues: CASSLATGSTELFF. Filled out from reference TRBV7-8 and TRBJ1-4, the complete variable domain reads GAGVSQSPRYKVAKRGQDVALRCDPISGHVSLFWYQQALGQGPEFLTYFQNEAQLDKSGLPSDRFFAERPEGSVSTLKIQRTQQEDSAVYLCASSLATGSTELFFGSGTQLSVL.

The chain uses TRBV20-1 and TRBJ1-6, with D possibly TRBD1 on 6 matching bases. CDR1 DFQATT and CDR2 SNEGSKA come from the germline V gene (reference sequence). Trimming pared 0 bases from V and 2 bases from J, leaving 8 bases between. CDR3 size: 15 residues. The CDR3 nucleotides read TGCAGTGCTAGAGATGGGGGGCCCTATAATTCACCCCTCCACTTT. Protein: CSARDGGPYNSPLHF.

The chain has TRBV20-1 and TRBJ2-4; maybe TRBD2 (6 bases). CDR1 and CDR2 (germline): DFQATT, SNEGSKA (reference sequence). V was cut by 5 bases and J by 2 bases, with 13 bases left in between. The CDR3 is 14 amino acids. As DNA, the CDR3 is TGCAGTGCTCCCCCGGCGGGGACCAAAAACATTCAGTACTTC. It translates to CSAPPAGTKNIQYF.

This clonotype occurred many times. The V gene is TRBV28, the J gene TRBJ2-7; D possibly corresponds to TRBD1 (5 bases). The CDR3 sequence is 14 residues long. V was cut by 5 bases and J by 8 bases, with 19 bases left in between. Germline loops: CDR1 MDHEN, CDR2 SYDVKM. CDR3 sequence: CASSPLDKGIKQYF. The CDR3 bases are TGTGCCAGCAGTCCCCTGGACAAGGGAATCAAGCAGTACTTC.

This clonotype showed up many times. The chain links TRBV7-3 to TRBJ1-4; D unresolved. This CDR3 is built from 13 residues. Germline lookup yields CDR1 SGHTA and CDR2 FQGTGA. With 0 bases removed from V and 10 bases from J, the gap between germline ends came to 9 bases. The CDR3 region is CASSLTPGGKLFF. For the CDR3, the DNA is TGTGCCAGCAGCTTAACCCCAGGAGGAAAACTGTTTTTT.

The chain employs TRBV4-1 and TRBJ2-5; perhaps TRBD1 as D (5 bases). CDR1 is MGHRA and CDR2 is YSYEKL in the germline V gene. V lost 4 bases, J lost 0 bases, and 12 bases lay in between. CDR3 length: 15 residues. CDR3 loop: CASSPPDIYQETQYF. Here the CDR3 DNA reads TGCGCCAGCAGCCCTCCGGACATTTACCAAGAGACCCAGTACTTC.

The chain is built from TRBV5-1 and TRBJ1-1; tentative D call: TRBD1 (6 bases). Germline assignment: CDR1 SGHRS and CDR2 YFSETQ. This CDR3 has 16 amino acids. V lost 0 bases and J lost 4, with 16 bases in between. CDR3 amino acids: CASSLDPQGASTEAFF. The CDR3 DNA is TGCGCCAGCAGCTTGGACCCACAGGGTGCGTCCACTGAAGCTTTCTTT.

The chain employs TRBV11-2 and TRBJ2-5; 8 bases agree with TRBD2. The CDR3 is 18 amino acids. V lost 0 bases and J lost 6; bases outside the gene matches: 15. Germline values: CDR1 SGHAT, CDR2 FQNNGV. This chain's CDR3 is CASSLELFREGRLKTQYF. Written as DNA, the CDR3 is TGTGCCAGCAGCTTAGAGTTATTCCGGGAGGGCCGTCTGAAGACCCAGTACTTC.

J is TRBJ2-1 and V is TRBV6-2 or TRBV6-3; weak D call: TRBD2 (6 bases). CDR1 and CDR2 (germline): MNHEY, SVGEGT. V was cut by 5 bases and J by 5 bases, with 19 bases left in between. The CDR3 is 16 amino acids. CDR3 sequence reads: CASSEYGGTPNNEQFF. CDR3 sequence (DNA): TGTGCCAGCAGTGAATATGGGGGGACCCCAAACAATGAGCAGTTCTTC.

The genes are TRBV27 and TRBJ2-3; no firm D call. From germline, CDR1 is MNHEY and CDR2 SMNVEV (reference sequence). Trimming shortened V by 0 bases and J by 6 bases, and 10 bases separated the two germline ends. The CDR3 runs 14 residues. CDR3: CASSLSVLHDTQYF. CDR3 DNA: TGTGCCAGCAGTTTATCGGTTCTCCACGATACGCAGTATTTT.

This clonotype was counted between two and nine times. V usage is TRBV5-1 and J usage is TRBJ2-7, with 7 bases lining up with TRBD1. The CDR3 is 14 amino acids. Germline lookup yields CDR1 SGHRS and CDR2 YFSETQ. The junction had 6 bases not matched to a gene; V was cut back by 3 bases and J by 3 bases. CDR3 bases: TGCGCCAGCAGCTCATCCGGGACAGTCTACGAGCAGTACTTC. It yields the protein CASSSSGTVYEQYF.

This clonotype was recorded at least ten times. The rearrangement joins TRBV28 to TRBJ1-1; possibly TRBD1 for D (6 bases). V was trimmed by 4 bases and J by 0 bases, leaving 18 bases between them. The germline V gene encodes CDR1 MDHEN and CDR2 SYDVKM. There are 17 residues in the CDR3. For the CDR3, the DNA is TGTGCCAGCAGTTGGGGGCGGGGGAGGGCTATGAACACTGAAGCTTTCTTT. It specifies CASSWGRGRAMNTEAFF.

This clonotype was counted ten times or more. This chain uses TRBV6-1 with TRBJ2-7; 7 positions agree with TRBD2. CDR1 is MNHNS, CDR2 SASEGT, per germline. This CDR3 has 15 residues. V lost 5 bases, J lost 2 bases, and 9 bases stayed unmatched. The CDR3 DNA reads TGTGCCAGCAGTACGCGTAGCGGGCCAACCTACGAGCAGTACTTC. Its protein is CASSTRSGPTYEQYF.

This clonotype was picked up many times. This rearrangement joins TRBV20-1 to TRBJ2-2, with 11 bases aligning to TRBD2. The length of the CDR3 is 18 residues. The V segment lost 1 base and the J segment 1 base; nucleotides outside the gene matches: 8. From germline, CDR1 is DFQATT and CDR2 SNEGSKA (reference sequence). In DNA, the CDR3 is TGCAGTGCTAGAGTTGGCCTCCTAGCGGGAGGGAACACCGGGGAGCTGTTTTTT. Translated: CSARVGLLAGGNTGELFF.

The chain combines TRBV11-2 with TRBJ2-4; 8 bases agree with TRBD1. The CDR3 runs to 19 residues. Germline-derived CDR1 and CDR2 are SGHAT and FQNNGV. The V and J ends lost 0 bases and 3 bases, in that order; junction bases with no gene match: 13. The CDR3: CASSLDRTGRERVKNIQYF. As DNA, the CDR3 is TGTGCCAGCAGCTTAGACCGGACAGGGCGGGAAAGAGTCAAAAACATTCAGTACTTC.

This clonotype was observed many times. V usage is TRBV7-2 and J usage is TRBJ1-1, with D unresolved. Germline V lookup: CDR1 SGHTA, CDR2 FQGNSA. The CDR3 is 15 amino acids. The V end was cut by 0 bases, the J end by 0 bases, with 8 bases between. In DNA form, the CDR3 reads TGTGCCAGCAGCTTAGCCGCACAAATGAACACTGAAGCTTTCTTT. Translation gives CASSLAAQMNTEAFF.

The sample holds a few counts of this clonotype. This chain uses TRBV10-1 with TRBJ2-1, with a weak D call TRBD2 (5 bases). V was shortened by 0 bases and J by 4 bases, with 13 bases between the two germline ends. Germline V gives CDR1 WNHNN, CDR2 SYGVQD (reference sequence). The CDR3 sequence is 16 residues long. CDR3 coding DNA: TGCGCCAGCAGTGAGTCTCCCAGCGGTCATTACAATGAGCAGTTCTTC. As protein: CASSESPSGHYNEQFF.

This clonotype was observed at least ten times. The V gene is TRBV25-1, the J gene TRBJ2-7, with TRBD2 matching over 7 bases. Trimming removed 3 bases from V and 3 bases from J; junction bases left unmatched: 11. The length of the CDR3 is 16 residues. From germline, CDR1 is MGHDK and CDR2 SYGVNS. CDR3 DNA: TGTGCCAGCAGTGAGGGGCGGACTAGGTCGTTCTACGAGCAGTACTTC. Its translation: CASSEGRTRSFYEQYF.

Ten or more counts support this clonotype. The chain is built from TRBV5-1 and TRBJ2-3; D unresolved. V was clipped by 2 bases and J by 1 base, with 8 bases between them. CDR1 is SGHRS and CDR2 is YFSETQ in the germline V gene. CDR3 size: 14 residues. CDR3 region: CASSFGGGTDTQYF. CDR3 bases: TGCGCCAGCAGCTTTGGCGGAGGCACAGATACGCAGTATTTT.